Below are 23 T cell receptor beta chains sequenced from a single sample in a study of CD8 T cells in Susac syndrome. An amount of RNA that ranged from roughly 0.5 to 1 ug was reverse transcribed with random hexamers. TCRdb itself ran the immunoSEQ multiplex PCR reads through MiXCR, one entry per CDR3 protein. The sample records about 60,000 distinct CDR3 sequences, approximately 94% being singletons. The sequencing input was CD8+ T cells from PBMCs. All receptors come from a human donor with multiple sclerosis.

The chain uses TRBV13 and TRBJ2-7, with 10 bases aligning to TRBD1. The ends lost 2 bases at V and 2 bases at J; junction bases unmatched: 3. The CDR3 runs to 15 residues. Germline assignment: CDR1 PRHDT and CDR2 FYEKMQ (reference sequence). The DNA for the CDR3 is TGTGCCAGCAGCTTATCGGGACAGGGGCCCTACGAGCAGTACTTC. It specifies CASSLSGQGPYEQYF.

The V call is TRBV7-9, the J call TRBJ2-7; 7 bases agree with TRBD2. CDR3 length: 14 amino acids. CDR1 and CDR2 (germline): SEHNR, FQNEAQ (reference sequence). V was clipped by 2 bases and J by 3 bases; unmatched bases: 4. Here the CDR3 reads CASSLTSAIYEQYF. DNA of the CDR3: TGTGCCAGCAGCTTAACTAGCGCGATCTACGAGCAGTACTTC.

The rearrangement links TRBV9 to TRBJ2-5; 12 nucleotides match TRBD2. Germline V lookup: CDR1 SGDLS, CDR2 YYNGEE. J lost 4 bases, V lost 3 bases, and 4 bases had no gene match. The CDR3 spans 15 residues. CDR3 nucleotide sequence: TGTGCCAGCAGCGGGGGACTAGCGGGCTTAGAGACCCAGTACTTC. Encoded protein: CASSGGLAGLETQYF.

This chain connects TRBV3-1 to TRBJ2-7; 9 bases fit TRBD1. Germline values: CDR1 LGHDT, CDR2 YNNKEL (reference sequence). The CDR3 sequence is 16 residues long. Losses at the gene ends were 4 bases for V and 4 bases for J; bases not matched to a gene: 11. CDR3 sequence: CASSPVVGTGLYEQYF. The CDR3 nucleotides are TGTGCCAGCAGCCCAGTCGTCGGGACAGGGCTTTACGAGCAGTACTTC.

J is TRBJ2-1 and V is TRBV4-1; D is unresolved. Trimming took off 1 base at V and 7 bases at J, with 5 bases between the two ends. The CDR3 runs to 12 residues. Germline V gives CDR1 MGHRA, CDR2 YSYEKL. The CDR3 sequence is CASSQVANEQFF. The CDR3 bases are TGCGCCAGCAGCCAAGTGGCTAATGAGCAGTTCTTC.

J is TRBJ2-1 and V is TRBV7-9; no reliable D call. The germline V and J ends were trimmed by 5 bases and 2 bases, with 4 bases remaining between them. CDR1 is SEHNR, CDR2 FQNEAQ, per germline (reference sequence). The CDR3 length is 12 residues. CDR3 loop: CASSTTYNEQFF. Here the CDR3 DNA reads TGTGCCAGCAGCACTACCTACAATGAGCAGTTCTTC.

The V and J genes are TRBV11-1 and TRBJ1-1; no clear D. The V end was cut by 8 bases, the J end by 1 base, with 5 bases between. The CDR3 runs to 11 residues. The V gene's germline CDR1 is SGHAT and CDR2 FQDESV (reference sequence). CDR3 region: CASGWNTEAFF. As DNA, the CDR3 is TGTGCCAGCGGGTGGAACACTGAAGCTTTCTTT.

The chain recombines TRBV9 with TRBJ1-1; 9 positions match TRBD1. Trimming cost V 7 bases and J 4 bases; bases outside gene matches: 11. This CDR3 spans 15 amino acids. Looked up from germline, CDR1 is SGDLS and CDR2 is YYNGEE. The CDR3 region is CASAEFGQGTTEAFF. The CDR3 nucleotides are TGTGCCAGCGCCGAGTTTGGACAGGGGACCACTGAAGCTTTCTTT.

The chain combines TRBV28 with TRBJ2-7; D uncertain. The V and J ends lost 6 bases and 3 bases respectively, with 9 bases between them. The germline V gene encodes CDR1 MDHEN and CDR2 SYDVKM. This CDR3 spans 12 amino acids. The DNA of the CDR3 is TGTGCCAGCAGCCCCCCCGGCTACGAGCAGTACTTC. Translating it yields CASSPPGYEQYF.

As DNA, the CDR3 is TGTGCCATCAGTGACGACAGGGCCTTGGGGCAGCCCCAGCATTTT. This translates into CAISDDRALGQPQHF. The J gene is TRBJ1-5, the V gene TRBV10-3; 7 nucleotides match TRBD1. This CDR3 has 15 residues. The V and J ends lost 3 bases and 7 bases, in that order; junction bases with no gene match: 9. Germline V gene data show CDR1 as ENHRY and CDR2 as SYGVKD.

V usage is TRBV15 and J usage is TRBJ2-7, with 9 bases lining up with TRBD1. V was clipped by 4 bases and J by 3 bases; unmatched bases: 4. Germline V gene data show CDR1 as LNHNV and CDR2 as YYDKDF (reference sequence). This CDR3 has 14 residues. The CDR3 is CATSIGQGYYEQYF. The CDR3 coding sequence is TGTGCCACCAGCATTGGACAGGGGTACTACGAGCAGTACTTC.

In its sample, this clonotype was seen once. The rearrangement links TRBV19 to TRBJ2-1, with 9 bases matching TRBD2. CDR1 is LNHDA, CDR2 SQIVND, per germline (reference sequence). With V trimmed by 5 bases and J by 6 bases, 20 bases remained unmatched. The CDR3 extends over 19 amino acids. The chain's CDR3 is CASSLGRTSVSPVGNEQFF. The CDR3 coding sequence is TGTGCCAGTAGTTTGGGAAGGACTAGCGTCTCCCCCGTCGGCAATGAGCAGTTCTTC.

CDR3 sequence reads: CSVEGSPTNTEAFF. The DNA for the CDR3 is TGCAGCGTTGAGGGCAGCCCCACCAACACTGAAGCTTTCTTT. The chain is built from TRBV29-1 and TRBJ1-1; no clear D gene. The CDR3 has 14 amino acids. Germline CDR1 and CDR2: SQVTM and ANQGSEA. Trimming removed 3 bases from V and 2 bases from J, with 13 bases in between.

The chain couples TRBV4-3 to TRBJ2-7; D unresolved. Germline V gives CDR1 LGHNA, CDR2 YSLEER. The CDR3 contains 17 residues. V was cut by 0 bases and J by 0 bases, with 15 bases left in between. CDR3 in DNA: TGCGCCAGCAGCCAAGAGGTCGGCAGATACCTCTCCTACGAGCAGTACTTC. Its translation: CASSQEVGRYLSYEQYF.

The chain employs TRBV7-2 and TRBJ2-1, with a possible D match to TRBD2 (6 bases). Trimming took 0 bases from V and 5 from J, leaving 11 bases between them. The CDR3 sequence is 15 residues long. Germline loops: CDR1 SGHTA, CDR2 FQGNSA. The CDR3 DNA reads as TGTGCCAGCAGCTTAGCGGGGGGAGATAACAATGAGCAGTTCTTC. Residues: CASSLAGGDNNEQFF.

The chain recombines TRBV7-2 with TRBJ2-7, with D perhaps TRBD2 (5 bases). The length of the CDR3 is 16 residues. Trimming cost V 1 base and J 4 bases, with 17 bases left between them. CDR1 is SGHTA, CDR2 FQGNSA, per germline. CDR3 amino acids: CASSLVAPRASYEQYF. The CDR3 coding sequence is TGTGCCAGCAGCTTAGTGGCTCCGAGGGCCTCATACGAGCAGTACTTC.

V gene TRBV7-3 combines with J gene TRBJ2-7; D remains ambiguous. The CDR3 contains 13 residues. Germline V CDR1 and CDR2: SGHTA, FQGTGA. Trimming removed 1 base from V and 5 bases from J, with 9 bases in between. CDR3 protein: CASSLISRHEQYF. In nucleotides, the CDR3 is TGTGCCAGCAGCTTAATTTCCAGGCACGAGCAGTACTTC.

The chain couples TRBV28 to TRBJ2-3; D remains unclear. This CDR3 has 11 residues. V shed 2 bases and J shed 5 bases, with 2 bases lying between them. The germline V gene encodes CDR1 MDHEN and CDR2 SYDVKM. CDR3 sequence reads: CASSLIDTQYF. The CDR3 DNA reads as TGTGCCAGCAGTTTAATAGATACGCAGTATTTT.

This clonotype was observed a single time. This rearrangement joins TRBV29-1 to TRBJ1-1; a possible D gene is TRBD1 (5 bases). From germline, CDR1 is SQVTM and CDR2 ANQGSEA. The CDR3 loop spans 13 amino acids. V lost 5 bases and J 4 bases, leaving 14 bases between the germline ends. In DNA, the CDR3 is TGCAGCGTTAACGCAGGGTACATCACTGAAGCTTTCTTT. It codes for CSVNAGYITEAFF. Looking up the rest from reference TRBV29-1 and TRBJ1-1 gives the full variable domain: SAVISQKPSRDICQRGTSLTIQCQVDSQVTMMFWYRQQPGQSLTLIATANQGSEATYESGFVIDKFPISRPNLTFSTLTVSNMSPEDSSIYLCSVNAGYITEAFFGQGTRLTVV.

The chain recombines TRBV29-1 with TRBJ1-1, with unresolved D. CDR1 and CDR2 (germline): SQVTM, ANQGSEA. V was pared by 4 bases and J by 3 bases, with 9 bases between. The CDR3 loop spans 12 amino acids. As DNA, the CDR3 is TGCAGCGTTGTGGATGGCTACACTGAAGCTTTCTTT. Amino acids: CSVVDGYTEAFF.

This rearrangement joins TRBV27 to TRBJ2-1; 13 bases map to TRBD2. The CDR3 covers 17 residues. Germline values: CDR1 MNHEY, CDR2 SMNVEV (reference sequence). V lost 6 bases and J lost 2; bases outside the gene matches: 7. The CDR3 spells CASRPGLAGETYNEQFF. In nucleotides, the CDR3 is TGTGCCAGCAGACCTGGACTAGCGGGAGAGACCTACAATGAGCAGTTCTTC.

This chain links TRBV9 with TRBJ1-1; 7 nucleotides match TRBD1. CDR1 and CDR2 from the germline V gene are SGDLS and YYNGEE. With V trimmed by 0 bases and J by 7 bases, 0 bases remained unmatched. CDR3 size: 12 residues. CDR3 region: CASSVGQGEAFF. Written as DNA, the CDR3 is TGTGCCAGCAGCGTAGGACAGGGTGAAGCTTTCTTT.

This clonotype was seen once. J is TRBJ1-1 and V is TRBV29-1; maybe TRBD1 (6 bases). Deletions cut 5 bases from V and 6 bases from J, with 16 bases between. Germline CDR1 and CDR2: SQVTM and ANQGSEA. This CDR3 spans 13 amino acids. CDR3 region: CSVLGGFTAEAFF. The CDR3 nucleotides read TGCAGCGTTCTCGGGGGCTTTACGGCTGAAGCTTTCTTT. Full variable domain (remainder filled in from reference TRBV29-1 and TRBJ1-1): SAVISQKPSRDICQRGTSLTIQCQVDSQVTMMFWYRQQPGQSLTLIATANQGSEATYESGFVIDKFPISRPNLTFSTLTVSNMSPEDSSIYLCSVLGGFTAEAFFGQGTRLTVV.